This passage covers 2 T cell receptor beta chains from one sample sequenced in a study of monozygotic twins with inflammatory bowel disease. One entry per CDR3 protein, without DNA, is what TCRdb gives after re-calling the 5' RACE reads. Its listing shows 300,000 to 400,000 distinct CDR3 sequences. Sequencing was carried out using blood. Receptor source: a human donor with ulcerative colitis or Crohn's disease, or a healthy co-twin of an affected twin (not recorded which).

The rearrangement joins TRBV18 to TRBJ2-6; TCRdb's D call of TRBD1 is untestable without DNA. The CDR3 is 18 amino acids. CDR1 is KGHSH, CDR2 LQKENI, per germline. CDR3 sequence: CASSVQNPRTAGANVLTF. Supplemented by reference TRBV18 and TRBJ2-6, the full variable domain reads NAGVMQNPRHLVRRRGQEARLRCSPMKGHSHVYWYRQLPEEGLKFMVYLQKENIIDESGMPKERFSAEFPKEGPSILRIQQVVRGDSAAYFCASSVQNPRTAGANVLTFGAGSRLTVL.

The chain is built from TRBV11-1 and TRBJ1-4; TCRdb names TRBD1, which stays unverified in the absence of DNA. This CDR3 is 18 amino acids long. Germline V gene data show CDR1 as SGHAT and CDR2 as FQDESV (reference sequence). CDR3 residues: CASSFLGQGPPTNEKLFF. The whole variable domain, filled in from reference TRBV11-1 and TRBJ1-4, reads EAEVAQSPRYKITEKSQAVAFWCDPISGHATLYWYRQILGQGPELLVQFQDESVVDDSQLPKDRFSAERLKGVDSTLKIQPAELGDSAMYLCASSFLGQGPPTNEKLFFGSGTQLSVL.